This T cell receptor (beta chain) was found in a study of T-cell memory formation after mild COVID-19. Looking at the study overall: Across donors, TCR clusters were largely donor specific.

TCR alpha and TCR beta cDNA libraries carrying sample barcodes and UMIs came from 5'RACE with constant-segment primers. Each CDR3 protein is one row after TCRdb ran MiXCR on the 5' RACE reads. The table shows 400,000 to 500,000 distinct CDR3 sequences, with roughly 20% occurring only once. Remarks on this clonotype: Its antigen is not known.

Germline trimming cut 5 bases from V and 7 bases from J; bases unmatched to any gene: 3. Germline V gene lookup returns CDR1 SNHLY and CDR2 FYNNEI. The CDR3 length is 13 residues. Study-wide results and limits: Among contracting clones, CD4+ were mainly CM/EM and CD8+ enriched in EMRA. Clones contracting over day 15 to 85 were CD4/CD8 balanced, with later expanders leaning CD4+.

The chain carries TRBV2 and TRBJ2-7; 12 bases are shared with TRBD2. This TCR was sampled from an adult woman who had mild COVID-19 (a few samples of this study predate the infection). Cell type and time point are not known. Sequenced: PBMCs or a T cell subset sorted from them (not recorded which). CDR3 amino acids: CASSQLAGGEQYF. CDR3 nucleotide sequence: TGTGCCAGCAGTCAACTAGCGGGAGGTGAGCAGTACTTC.